A single sample gave rise to the 14 T cell receptor beta chains below, sequenced in a study of neurological immune-mediated disorders. One entry per CDR3 protein, called by TCRdb with MiXCR from the 5' RACE reads. The table includes 45,000 or so distinct CDR3 sequences, under 25% detected once. Specified time point: technical triplicate 3. Sequencing input: PBMCs. The receptor set was obtained from a man aged 60 to 69 with HTLV-1-associated myelopathy (HAM/TSP).

This clonotype has ten or more counts. The V and J genes are TRBV10-2 and TRBJ2-2; TRBD1 agrees at 7 bases. There are 15 residues in the CDR3. Germline CDR1 is WSHSY and CDR2 is SAAADI. The junction had 10 bases not matched to a gene; V was cut back by 3 bases and J by 9 bases. CDR3 DNA sequence: TGCGCCAGCAGTGATCGGACAGGACCCACGAGGGAGCTGTTTTTT. Amino acid sequence: CASSDRTGPTRELFF.

This clonotype has a handful of counts. The rearrangement joins TRBV5-1 to TRBJ2-2; TRBD2 matches at 11 bases. Trimming at V came to 1 base and at J to 3 bases, leaving 8 bases not matched to a gene. The CDR3 extends over 18 amino acids. Germline values: CDR1 SGHRS, CDR2 YFSETQ. The CDR3 nucleotides are TGCGCCAGCAGCTTGTCCCTAGCGGGAGGCGCGCACACCGGGGAGCTGTTTTTT. Translation: CASSLSLAGGAHTGELFF.

The chain uses TRBV19 and TRBJ2-7, with D tentatively TRBD2 (6 bases). The length of the CDR3 is 18 residues. V was trimmed by 4 bases and J by 7 bases, leaving 29 bases between them. Germline assignment: CDR1 LNHDA and CDR2 SQIVND (reference sequence). The CDR3 sequence is CASSKTSILAVFREEQYF. CDR3 nucleotide sequence: TGTGCCAGTAGTAAAACTAGTATACTAGCAGTGTTTCGGGAAGAGCAGTACTTC.

This clonotype was observed at least ten times. The chain is built from TRBV20-1 and TRBJ1-5; D is possibly TRBD1 (5 bases). Germline loops: CDR1 DFQATT, CDR2 SNEGSKA (reference sequence). This CDR3 spans 12 amino acids. V was shortened by 3 bases and J by 3 bases, with 6 bases between the two germline ends. This CDR3 is CSARDNNQPQHF. The CDR3 DNA is TGCAGTGCTAGGGACAACAATCAGCCCCAGCATTTT.

This clonotype showed up many times. The chain has TRBV5-1 and TRBJ2-6; a weak D match, TRBD1 (6 bases). The germline CDR1 and CDR2 sequences are SGHRS and YFSETQ. CDR3 length: 18 amino acids. With 4 bases removed from V and 0 bases from J, the gap between germline ends came to 17 bases. CDR3 nucleotides: TGCGCCAGCAGCGCTGGGGGCGGAATCTTCTCTGGGGCCAACGTCCTGACTTTC. Residues: CASSAGGGIFSGANVLTF. Complete variable domain (other parts from reference TRBV5-1 and TRBJ2-6): KAGVTQTPRYLIKTRGQQVTLSCSPISGHRSVSWYQQTPGQGLQFLFEYFSETQRNKGNFPGRFSGRQFSNSRSEMNVSTLELGDSALYLCASSAGGGIFSGANVLTFGAGSRLTVL.

This clonotype came up many times. The V and J genes are TRBV6-1 and TRBJ2-3, with 12 bases fitting TRBD2. The J segment lost 1 base and the V segment lost 8 bases, leaving 10 bases of the junction unmatched. CDR3 length equals 17 residues. Germline values: CDR1 MNHNS, CDR2 SASEGT. CDR3 sequence (DNA): TGTGCCAGCGGGCTAGCGGGAGGGCCAACCGGCACAGATACGCAGTATTTT. Translation: CASGLAGGPTGTDTQYF.

Written as DNA, the CDR3 is TGTGCCAGCAGTTCTCCGAGGGGAAACCAAGAGACCCAGTACTTC. This codes for CASSSPRGNQETQYF. V gene TRBV28 combines with J gene TRBJ2-5, with D tentatively TRBD1 or TRBD2 (5 bases each). The length of the CDR3 is 15 residues. The V end was cut by 4 bases, the J end by 0 bases, with 12 bases between. The germline V gene encodes CDR1 MDHEN and CDR2 SYDVKM.

This clonotype was seen many times. A read error may produce the germline difference seen at one junction end. V is TRBV7-7 and J is TRBJ2-2; perhaps TRBD1 as D (5 bases). The CDR3 is 14 residues long. Germline V gene sequence: CDR1 SSHAT, CDR2 FNYEAQ (reference sequence). Here the CDR3 reads CASSLDRNTGELFF. CDR3 coding DNA: TGTGCTAGCAGCCTTGACAGGAACACCGGGGAGCTGTTTTTT.

This clonotype was found many times. The chain employs TRBV20-1 and TRBJ2-7; weak D call: TRBD1 (5 bases). This CDR3 is 15 amino acids long. CDR1 is DFQATT and CDR2 is SNEGSKA in the germline V gene (reference sequence). V was pared by 3 bases and J by 3 bases, with 18 bases between. The CDR3 coding sequence is TGCAGTGCTAGGCTGTTTTCCAGGGTCATCTACGAGCAGTACTTC. Its protein is CSARLFSRVIYEQYF.

Many counts were recorded for this clonotype. The chain joins TRBV4-1 to TRBJ2-3, with a tentative D call TRBD2 (5 bases). This CDR3 region has 17 residues. The V end lost 6 bases, the J end lost 0 bases, and 19 bases lay between the germline ends. CDR1 and CDR2 from the germline V gene are MGHRA and YSYEKL. CDR3 loop: CASRVGIPFFSTDTQYF. As DNA, the CDR3 is TGCGCCAGCAGAGTCGGGATTCCTTTCTTTAGCACAGATACGCAGTATTTT.

In its sample, this clonotype was seen many times. The V call is TRBV5-1, the J call TRBJ2-5, with D perhaps assigned TRBD1 or TRBD2 (5 bases each). Germline lookup yields CDR1 SGHRS and CDR2 YFSETQ. Trimming took 3 bases from V and 4 from J, leaving 16 bases between them. The CDR3 has 15 residues. The CDR3 region is CASSYAGTDGETQYF. CDR3 nucleotides: TGCGCCAGCAGCTACGCCGGGACCGACGGAGAGACCCAGTACTTC.

The rearrangement uses TRBV6-4 and TRBJ2-1; tentative D call: TRBD2 (6 bases). In germline, CDR1 is MRHNA, CDR2 SNTAGT. The CDR3 runs to 14 residues. The germline V and J ends were trimmed by 0 bases and 7 bases, with 10 bases remaining between them. The CDR3 loop reads CASSDSGGMNEQFF. The CDR3 DNA reads as TGTGCCAGCAGTGACTCTGGCGGGATGAATGAGCAGTTCTTC.

This clonotype was observed at least ten times. This chain connects TRBV10-3 to TRBJ1-6, with TRBD1 matching over 7 bases. Germline CDR1 and CDR2: ENHRY and SYGVKD. CDR3 size: 20 residues. The ends lost 3 bases at V and 7 bases at J; junction bases unmatched: 21. Written as DNA, the CDR3 is TGTGCCATCAGTGAAAGGGCACCGGGACAGACGCCCGCCTTAAATTCACCCCTCCACTTT. It yields the protein CAISERAPGQTPALNSPLHF.

This clonotype showed up many times. This sequence joins TRBV20-1 and TRBJ2-7; D remains ambiguous. The CDR3 runs 15 residues. The germline CDR1 and CDR2 sequences are DFQATT and SNEGSKA (reference sequence). Trimming pared 0 bases from V and 0 bases from J, leaving 12 bases between. The CDR3 bases are TGCAGTGCTAGAGATCTTATGGCAGGCTCCTACGAGCAGTACTTC. Translation gives CSARDLMAGSYEQYF.